A single sample gave rise to the 28 T cell receptor beta chains below, sequenced in a study of cytomegalovirus exposure and HLA in healthy donors. PCR was performed using 60 Vbeta and 13 Jbeta primers. Using immunoSEQ multiplex PCR, the repertoire was profiled, and TCRdb retains in-frame clones only, with some absent. Among a few hundred thousand clones listed, around 79% were seen once. Sequencing was carried out using PBMCs. The receptors derive from a young man in good health and CMV-seronegative.

The V and J genes are TRBV11-1 and TRBJ2-5, with a tentative D call TRBD1 (5 bases). This CDR3 comprises 15 residues. The germline V gene encodes CDR1 SGHAT and CDR2 FQDESV (reference sequence). V dropped 0 bases and J dropped 5 bases, with 13 bases sitting between them. CDR3 sequence (DNA): TGTGCCAGCAGCTTAGCTCGGACATGGGCGGAGACCCAGTACTTC. Translated: CASSLARTWAETQYF.

This clone was counted only a few times. The chain employs TRBV5-1 and TRBJ1-1; TRBD1 matches at 10 bases. This CDR3 contains 15 residues. Germline values: CDR1 SGHRS, CDR2 YFSETQ. The ends lost 4 bases at V and 3 bases at J; junction bases unmatched: 6. This chain's CDR3 is CASSSRDRGDTEAFF. The CDR3 nucleotides read TGCGCCAGCAGCAGCCGGGACAGGGGAGACACTGAAGCTTTCTTT.

V is TRBV2 and J is TRBJ2-5; no reliable D call. V was pared by 4 bases and J by 0 bases, with 9 bases between. Germline CDR1 reads SNHLY; CDR2 reads FYNNEI. The CDR3 runs to 14 residues. The CDR3 here is CASSAGEYQETQYF. CDR3 in DNA: TGTGCCAGCAGTGCGGGTGAATACCAAGAGACCCAGTACTTC. Full variable domain (outside the CDR3, taken from reference TRBV2 and TRBJ2-5): EPEVTQTPSHQVTQMGQEVILRCVPISNHLYFYWYRQILGQKVEFLVSFYNNEISEKSEIFDDQFSVERPDGSNFTLKIRSTKLEDSAMYFCASSAGEYQETQYFGPGTRLLVL.

The rearrangement links TRBV19 to TRBJ2-5; 8 nucleotides agree with TRBD2. This CDR3 has 16 amino acids. Germline assignment: CDR1 LNHDA and CDR2 SQIVND (reference sequence). The junction had 7 bases not matched to a gene; V was cut back by 2 bases and J by 2 bases. The CDR3 region is CASSILTSGVQETQYF. As DNA, the CDR3 is TGTGCCAGTAGTATATTAACTAGCGGAGTACAAGAGACCCAGTACTTC.

The chain is built from TRBV2 and TRBJ1-1; D possibly corresponds to TRBD1 (6 bases). Germline CDR1 SNHLY, CDR2 FYNNEI. V gave up 1 base and J gave up 5 bases, with 14 bases separating them. The CDR3 covers 15 residues. CDR3 amino acids: CASSEGGQGKTEAFF. CDR3 bases: TGTGCCAGCAGTGAAGGCGGGCAGGGGAAAACTGAAGCTTTCTTT.

V is TRBV11-2 and J is TRBJ2-7; 13 positions agree with TRBD2. V gave up 4 bases and J gave up 12 bases; unmatched junction bases: 15. CDR3 length: 16 residues. Per the germline V gene, CDR1 is SGHAT and CDR2 is FQNNGV. The CDR3 region has the DNA TGTGCCAGCAGCTCGCCAAAGGGACTAGCGGGGCCCGGGGGGTACTTC. Protein sequence: CASSSPKGLAGPGGYF.

The rearrangement uses TRBV6-5 and TRBJ1-1, with D possibly TRBD1 on 6 matching bases. This CDR3 has 13 residues. From germline, CDR1 is MNHEY and CDR2 SVGAGI. Trimming stripped 5 bases from V and 5 bases from J, with 12 bases between. CDR3 in DNA: TGTGCCAGCAGTAACAGGGTGGAGACTGAAGCTTTCTTT. As protein: CASSNRVETEAFF.

This sequence joins TRBV19 and TRBJ1-1, with 9 positions matching TRBD1. V shed 3 bases, J shed 1 base, and the junction held 6 bases outside the gene matches. This CDR3 has 16 residues. Germline lookup yields CDR1 LNHDA and CDR2 SQIVND (reference sequence). The CDR3 DNA reads as TGTGCCAGTAGTATCGGACAGGGGATATGGAACACTGAAGCTTTCTTT. It encodes CASSIGQGIWNTEAFF.

The chain carries TRBV7-2 and TRBJ2-1; TRBD2 is a possible D gene (6 bases). V lost 5 bases, J lost 4 bases, and 15 bases lay in between. The V gene's germline CDR1 is SGHTA and CDR2 FQGNSA. The CDR3 loop spans 15 amino acids. The chain's CDR3 is CASSLTWDSYNEQFF. In DNA form, the CDR3 reads TGTGCCAGCAGCCTAACTTGGGACTCGTACAATGAGCAGTTCTTC. The full variable domain, in which reference TRBV7-2 and TRBJ2-1 provide the parts outside the CDR3, is GAGVSQSPSNKVTEKGKDVELRCDPISGHTALYWYRQSLGQGLEFLIYFQGNSAPDKSGLPSDRFSAERTGGSVSTLTIQRTQQEDSAVYLCASSLTWDSYNEQFFGPGTRLTVL.

V usage is TRBV2 and J usage is TRBJ2-1; tentatively, D is TRBD2 (6 bases). Trimming removed 8 bases from V and 10 bases from J, with 18 bases in between. The CDR3 contains 13 residues. Looked up from germline, CDR1 is SNHLY and CDR2 is FYNNEI. The CDR3 is CASRDGGSREQFF. DNA for the CDR3: TGTGCCAGCCGGGACGGGGGTTCTAGGGAGCAGTTCTTC.

This chain connects TRBV6-1 to TRBJ2-7; 7 bases fit TRBD1. The V segment lost 5 bases and the J segment 2 bases; nucleotides outside the gene matches: 9. Per germline, CDR1 MNHNS and CDR2 SASEGT. CDR3 length: 15 residues. The CDR3 loop reads CASSSQQGRTYEQYF. Written as DNA, the CDR3 is TGTGCCAGCAGTTCCCAACAGGGGCGGACCTACGAGCAGTACTTC.

As for this clone: Other DNA sequences from this sample encode an identical CDR3 as well. The chain has TRBV20-1 and TRBJ1-1; D call uncertain. Trimming shortened V by 0 bases and J by 6 bases, and 5 bases separated the two germline ends. The CDR3 extends over 11 amino acids. The germline CDR1 and CDR2 sequences are DFQATT and SNEGSKA (reference sequence). For the CDR3, the DNA is TGCAGTGCTAGAGACGCGGCTGAAGCTTTCTTT. Encoded protein: CSARDAAEAFF.

The DNA for the CDR3 is TGTGCCAGCAGTCCTAGCGGGGAGGGTGAGCAGTTCTTC. Amino acid sequence: CASSPSGEGEQFF. The V call is TRBV7-6, the J call TRBJ2-1; 9 nucleotides agree with TRBD2. The CDR3 runs to 13 residues. Germline V CDR1 and CDR2: SGHVS, FNYEAQ. J gave up 9 bases and V 6 bases, and 6 bases lay outside the gene matches.

This clone was seen only once. V and J are TRBV2 and TRBJ1-2, with 7 bases aligning to TRBD1. The V segment lost 6 bases and the J segment 8 bases; nucleotides outside the gene matches: 12. Germline values: CDR1 SNHLY, CDR2 FYNNEI. The CDR3 totals 14 residues. The DNA for the CDR3 is TGTGCCAGCAGCGGTAGGGGGACAGACAGCGGCTACACCTTC. It encodes CASSGRGTDSGYTF.

This clone was observed a single time. This chain connects TRBV28 to TRBJ1-3; 11 positions agree with TRBD1. Germline-derived CDR1 and CDR2 are MDHEN and SYDVKM. The V gene end was trimmed by 6 bases and the J gene end by 2 bases; junction bases not matched to a gene: 3. The CDR3 is 15 amino acids. In DNA, the CDR3 is TGTGCCAGCAGACGGGACAGGGGGACTGGAAACACCATATATTTT. Protein product: CASRRDRGTGNTIYF.

The chain carries TRBV18 and TRBJ2-7; 8 positions agree with TRBD1. The germline CDR1 and CDR2 sequences are KGHSH and LQKENI. This CDR3 region has 13 residues. V was pared by 4 bases and J by 5 bases, with 4 bases of the junction left unmatched. DNA for the CDR3: TGTGCCAGCTCACTGACAGGGGTAGACGAGCAGTACTTC. It codes for CASSLTGVDEQYF.

This clone was seen a handful of times. This sequence joins TRBV19 and TRBJ1-4, with 7 bases fitting TRBD1. The CDR3 has 14 amino acids. Germline CDR1 and CDR2: LNHDA and SQIVND (reference sequence). The trim removed 9 bases at V and 8 bases at J, leaving 12 bases unmatched. DNA of the CDR3: TGTGCCAGCAGAGACAGGGTCTCGGGGGAAAAACTGTTTTTT. Amino acids: CASRDRVSGEKLFF.

The V call is TRBV6-1, the J call TRBJ2-2; D uncertain. The CDR3 totals 14 residues. CDR1 and CDR2 (germline): MNHNS, SASEGT. Between the trimmed V and J ends, which lost 2 bases and 2 bases, there was a span of 6 bases. The CDR3 DNA reads as TGTGCCAGCAGTGAACTAGAAAACACCGGGGAGCTGTTTTTT. The encoded protein is CASSELENTGELFF.

The rearrangement joins TRBV30 to TRBJ2-1; D unresolved. CDR3 length equals 12 residues. V was pared by 5 bases and J by 5 bases, with 10 bases between. Germline values: CDR1 GTSNPN, CDR2 SVGIG (reference sequence). In nucleotides, the CDR3 is TGTGCCTGGTCGCACAGTAACAATGAGCAGTTCTTC. Its translation: CAWSHSNNEQFF.

V and J are TRBV6-4 and TRBJ2-1; D gene uncertain. Germline V lookup: CDR1 MRHNA, CDR2 SNTAGT. The CDR3 totals 16 residues. The V end was cut by 0 bases, the J end by 0 bases, with 9 bases between. CDR3: CASSDSRKSSYNEQFF. CDR3 nucleotide sequence: TGTGCCAGCAGTGACTCGCGAAAGAGCTCCTACAATGAGCAGTTCTTC.

The chain uses TRBV15 and TRBJ1-2, with a possible D match to TRBD1 (6 bases). The CDR3 length is 15 residues. Looked up from germline, CDR1 is LNHNV and CDR2 is YYDKDF (reference sequence). V was pared by 0 bases and J by 2 bases, with 10 bases between. The CDR3 DNA follows: TGTGCCACCAGCAGAGAGGGACACAGGAACTATGGCTACACCTTC. It translates to CATSREGHRNYGYTF.

The chain joins TRBV27 to TRBJ1-1, with a tentative D call TRBD1 (6 bases). The germline CDR1 and CDR2 sequences are MNHEY and SMNVEV (reference sequence). The CDR3 extends over 12 amino acids. Trimming cost V 7 bases and J 7 bases, with 13 bases left between them. The CDR3 nucleotides read TGTGCCAGCACGGGGGGGGGCCGTGAAGCTTTCTTT. Amino acid sequence: CASTGGGREAFF.

The rearrangement uses TRBV9 and TRBJ1-2, with 7 bases matching TRBD1. Germline CDR1 is SGDLS and CDR2 is YYNGEE. This CDR3 is built from 14 residues. Trimming cost V 0 bases and J 4 bases; bases outside gene matches: 3. The CDR3 protein is CASSVGGDSYGYTF. The CDR3 nucleotides read TGTGCCAGCAGCGTAGGAGGGGACAGCTATGGCTACACCTTC.

A single count supports this clone. The DNA of the CDR3 is TGTGCCAGCGCCAGGTCTGAACCTCACACTGAAGCTTTCTTT. As protein: CASARSEPHTEAFF. The chain links TRBV7-6 to TRBJ1-1; D uncertain. Trimming shortened V by 8 bases and J by 3 bases, and 16 bases separated the two germline ends. The CDR3 length is 14 residues. Germline CDR1 reads SGHVS; CDR2 reads FNYEAQ.

As regards this clone: The junction shows a germline mismatch at one end, possibly a read error. This chain connects TRBV7-9 to TRBJ2-1, with TRBD2 matching 12 bases. The CDR3 is 17 amino acids. Germline CDR1 and CDR2: SEHNR and FQNEAQ (reference sequence). The CDR3 region is CSSSLTPGLAGNNEQFF. CDR3 nucleotide sequence: TGTTCCAGCAGCCTCACCCCCGGACTAGCGGGAAACAATGAGCAGTTCTTC.

There are a few counts of this clone. The CDR3 DNA reads TGTGCCAGCAGCTCGACAGGGCCTGGAAACACCATATATTTT. Its protein product is CASSSTGPGNTIYF. The J gene is TRBJ1-3, the V gene TRBV7-6, with 7 bases matching TRBD1. V was pared by 4 bases and J by 2 bases, with 2 bases of the junction left unmatched. Germline CDR1 and CDR2: SGHVS and FNYEAQ. CDR3 length: 14 residues.

The chain recombines TRBV7-2 with TRBJ2-3; 7 positions match TRBD2. The junction had 6 bases not matched to a gene; V was cut back by 4 bases and J by 2 bases. Per the germline V gene, CDR1 is SGHTA and CDR2 is FQGNSA. The CDR3 sequence is 15 residues long. For the CDR3, the DNA is TGTGCCAGCAGCTCGCGGGGGACCCTCACAGATACGCAGTATTTT. Encoded protein: CASSSRGTLTDTQYF.

This clone was counted only a few times. Other DNA sequences in this sample translate to the same CDR3. The rearrangement joins TRBV30 to TRBJ1-1; D remains ambiguous. With 1 base removed from V and 8 bases from J, the gap between germline ends came to 11 bases. Germline assignment: CDR1 GTSNPN and CDR2 SVGIG (reference sequence). The CDR3 extends over 12 amino acids. CDR3 coding DNA: TGTGCCTGGAGTGACTTACGCCTAGAAGCTTTCTTT. Its translation: CAWSDLRLEAFF.